Following are 26 T cell receptor beta chains from one sample sequenced in a study of shared clonotypes between healthy human individuals. It was CD45RO-negative cells, positively selected for CCR7, that made up naive CD8 cells, with terminally differentiated effector memory CD45RA+ cells excluded. TCRdb's table, derived via immunoSEQ multiplex PCR, lists solely in-frame clones and lacks some. The sample holds just over 2,000,000 clones; roughly 95% are singletons and the top ten take roughly 1%. Sequenced input: naive CD8+ T cells sorted from blood. Receptors originate from a man younger than 35 in good health.

The chain has TRBV27 and TRBJ1-1; maybe TRBD1 (6 bases). Trimming took 4 bases from V and 1 from J, leaving 10 bases between them. This CDR3 contains 14 residues. Germline V lookup: CDR1 MNHEY, CDR2 SMNVEV (reference sequence). CDR3 in amino acids: CASSSPTGNTEAFF. CDR3 bases: TGTGCCAGCAGTTCGCCGACAGGGAACACTGAAGCTTTCTTT.

The chain uses TRBV10-3 and TRBJ1-5; 9 bases agree with TRBD1. The CDR3 runs 16 residues. J was trimmed by 2 bases and V by 3 bases; bases with no gene match: 5. Germline V gene sequence: CDR1 ENHRY, CDR2 SYGVKD. Written as DNA, the CDR3 is TGTGCCATCAGTGACTCGACAGGGGGTGGCAATCAGCCCCAGCATTTT. Protein product: CAISDSTGGGNQPQHF.

The chain is built from TRBV19 and TRBJ1-2, with D perhaps TRBD1 (6 bases). This CDR3 spans 13 amino acids. V was shortened by 6 bases and J by 2 bases, with 10 bases between the two germline ends. From germline, CDR1 is LNHDA and CDR2 SQIVND (reference sequence). CDR3 amino acids: CASRSGQNYGYTF. For the CDR3, the DNA is TGTGCCAGTAGAAGCGGACAGAACTATGGCTACACCTTC. Full variable domain (remainder filled in from reference TRBV19 and TRBJ1-2): DGGITQSPKYLFRKEGQNVTLSCEQNLNHDAMYWYRQDPGQGLRLIYYSQIVNDFQKGDIAEGYSVSREKKESFPLTVTSAQKNPTAFYLCASRSGQNYGYTFGSGTRLTVV.

For this clone: This sample also contains other DNA sequences that code for the same CDR3. The chain is built from TRBV27 and TRBJ2-7, with D perhaps matching TRBD1 or TRBD2 (5 bases each). The CDR3 loop spans 12 amino acids. V was cut by 5 bases and J by 6 bases, with 11 bases left in between. The germline CDR1 and CDR2 sequences are MNHEY and SMNVEV (reference sequence). The CDR3 bases are TGTGCCAGCAGTCCAGGGACCTCCGAGCAGTACTTC. This gives the protein CASSPGTSEQYF.

The chain carries TRBV14 and TRBJ2-7; a possible D gene is TRBD2 (6 bases). Germline V CDR1 and CDR2: SGHDN, FVKESK. The CDR3 loop spans 14 amino acids. V lost 4 bases, J lost 3 bases, and 13 bases lay in between. The CDR3 is CASSLGWGGYEQYF. CDR3 DNA sequence: TGTGCCAGCAGCCTGGGGTGGGGAGGCTACGAGCAGTACTTC. Filled out from reference TRBV14 and TRBJ2-7, the complete variable domain reads EAGVTQFPSHSVIEKGQTVTLRCDPISGHDNLYWYRRVMGKEIKFLLHFVKESKQDESGMPNNRFLAERTGGTYSTLKVQPAELEDSGVYFCASSLGWGGYEQYFGPGTRLTVT.

The chain has TRBV7-9 and TRBJ1-4; D is ambiguous. V was clipped by 2 bases and J by 6 bases, with 10 bases between them. The CDR3 consists of 14 residues. CDR1 is SEHNR, CDR2 FQNEAQ, per germline (reference sequence). CDR3 in amino acids: CASSLSGRDEKLFF. DNA of the CDR3: TGTGCCAGCAGCTTATCGGGTAGAGATGAAAAACTGTTTTTT.

This chain uses TRBV30 with TRBJ2-2, with TRBD2 matching over 9 bases. Unmatched junction bases numbered 4, after V lost 1 base and J lost 4 bases. CDR3 size: 15 residues. Germline-derived CDR1 and CDR2 are GTSNPN and SVGIG (reference sequence). CDR3 in DNA: TGTGCCTGGAGTGCGGTAGCGGGAGTCACCGGGGAGCTGTTTTTT. The encoded protein is CAWSAVAGVTGELFF. Full variable domain (missing parts from reference TRBV30 and TRBJ2-2): SQTIHQWPATLVQPVGSPLSLECTVEGTSNPNLYWYRQAAGRGLQLLFYSVGIGQISSEVPQNLSASRPQDRQFILSSKKLLLSDSGFYLCAWSAVAGVTGELFFGEGSRLTVL.

The chain couples TRBV4-1 to TRBJ2-1; 13 bases match TRBD2. V lost 3 bases to trimming and J lost 4 bases; unmatched junction nucleotides: 9. Germline CDR1 and CDR2: MGHRA and YSYEKL. The CDR3 is made up of 18 amino acids. In nucleotides, the CDR3 is TGCGCCAGCAGCCAGACTAGCGGGAGGCCCTCCCCTTACAATGAGCAGTTCTTC. Amino acids: CASSQTSGRPSPYNEQFF.

In the case of this clone: Distinct nucleotide sequences in the sample also encode this CDR3. The chain has TRBV13 and TRBJ2-7; D unresolved. Between the trimmed V and J ends, which lost 1 base and 2 bases, there was a span of 6 bases. Germline lookup yields CDR1 PRHDT and CDR2 FYEKMQ (reference sequence). There are 13 residues in the CDR3. Here the CDR3 DNA reads TGTGCCAGCAGCTTAGCGGAAACCTACGAGCAGTACTTC. Translation gives CASSLAETYEQYF.

The rearrangement links TRBV7-9 to TRBJ2-1; D uncertain. Trimming stripped 3 bases from V and 6 bases from J, with 15 bases between. There are 15 residues in the CDR3. CDR1 is SEHNR, CDR2 FQNEAQ, per germline (reference sequence). The CDR3 DNA sequence: TGTGCCAGCAGCTTGCCCGAATTTGATGGCAATGAGCAGTTCTTC. It encodes CASSLPEFDGNEQFF. Filled out from reference TRBV7-9 and TRBJ2-1, the complete variable domain reads DTGVSQNPRHKITKRGQNVTFRCDPISEHNRLYWYRQTLGQGPEFLTYFQNEAQLEKSRLLSDRFSAERPKGSFSTLEIQRTEQGDSAMYLCASSLPEFDGNEQFFGPGTRLTVL.

The rearrangement uses TRBV13 and TRBJ2-7; no clear D. Germline V gene sequence: CDR1 PRHDT, CDR2 FYEKMQ (reference sequence). V lost 2 bases and J lost 4, with 9 bases in between. This CDR3 is built from 13 residues. The CDR3 is CASSLRPLYEQYF. CDR3 DNA: TGTGCCAGCAGCTTACGACCGTTATACGAGCAGTACTTC.

V is TRBV19 and J is TRBJ2-7; 8 nucleotides match TRBD2. CDR1 is LNHDA, CDR2 SQIVND, per germline (reference sequence). This CDR3 comprises 14 residues. Trimming took 2 bases from V and 6 from J; bases not matched to a gene: 6. Written as DNA, the CDR3 is TGTGCCAGTAGTATACAAGCGGGAGTCAGCGAGCAGTACTTC. This codes for CASSIQAGVSEQYF.

This sequence joins TRBV5-4 and TRBJ1-1, with D possibly matching TRBD1 (5 bases). This CDR3 has 15 amino acids. CDR1 is SGHNT, CDR2 YYREEE, per germline (reference sequence). The V end was cut by 6 bases, the J end by 0 bases, with 15 bases between. The CDR3 spells CASTFGGGLNTEAFF. CDR3 nucleotides: TGTGCCAGCACTTTCGGGGGTGGGTTGAACACTGAAGCTTTCTTT. Full variable domain (outside the CDR3, taken from reference TRBV5-4 and TRBJ1-1): ETGVTQSPTHLIKTRGQQVTLRCSSQSGHNTVSWYQQALGQGPQFIFQYYREEENGRGNFPPRFSGLQFPNYSSELNVNALELDDSALYLCASTFGGGLNTEAFFGQGTRLTVV.

The chain employs TRBV27 and TRBJ1-1; unclear D gene. V lost 0 bases to trimming and J lost 7 bases, with 15 bases between them. This CDR3 is built from 15 residues. Per germline, CDR1 MNHEY and CDR2 SMNVEV (reference sequence). The CDR3: CASSLSPGGRSEAFF. The CDR3 coding sequence is TGTGCCAGCAGTTTATCCCCCGGCGGTAGGAGTGAAGCTTTCTTT.

The rearrangement links TRBV19 to TRBJ1-2; D might be TRBD1 (6 bases). Germline-derived CDR1 and CDR2 are LNHDA and SQIVND (reference sequence). This CDR3 spans 14 amino acids. V was trimmed by 5 bases and J by 0 bases, leaving 10 bases between them. CDR3 loop: CASSFRGANYGYTF. For the CDR3, the DNA is TGTGCCAGTAGTTTCAGGGGAGCTAACTATGGCTACACCTTC.

The chain uses TRBV7-9 and TRBJ2-7; 9 bases line up with TRBD2. Germline lookup yields CDR1 SEHNR and CDR2 FQNEAQ (reference sequence). CDR3 length: 19 amino acids. V shed 5 bases and J 0 bases; nucleotides not matched to a gene: 17. The CDR3 reads CASSPTGLASTGFSYEQYF. CDR3 nucleotide sequence: TGTGCCAGCAGCCCCACAGGACTAGCGTCAACGGGGTTCTCCTACGAGCAGTACTTC.

CDR3 residues: CASVWMNTEAFF. The CDR3 coding sequence is TGTGCCAGCGTTTGGATGAACACTGAAGCTTTCTTT. The chain employs TRBV7-9 and TRBJ1-1; D gene unclear. V dropped 8 bases and J dropped 0 bases, with 7 bases sitting between them. Germline values: CDR1 SEHNR, CDR2 FQNEAQ (reference sequence). The CDR3 runs 12 residues.

The V call is TRBV4-3, the J call TRBJ2-7; 8 nucleotides agree with TRBD1. This CDR3 comprises 15 residues. From germline, CDR1 is LGHNA and CDR2 YSLEER. V lost 4 bases, J lost 0 bases, and 5 bases stayed unmatched. This CDR3 reads CASSRGQGSSYEQYF. DNA for the CDR3: TGCGCCAGCAGCCGTGGACAGGGAAGCTCCTACGAGCAGTACTTC.

The V gene is TRBV27, the J gene TRBJ2-7; TRBD1 might be the D (6 bases). The CDR3 consists of 14 residues. Germline V gene sequence: CDR1 MNHEY, CDR2 SMNVEV (reference sequence). Trimming removed 3 bases at V and 5 bases at J, with 14 bases between. The CDR3 protein is CASSLGQGLDEQYF. The CDR3 DNA is TGTGCCAGCAGTTTGGGCCAGGGGCTCGACGAGCAGTACTTC.

This chain joins TRBV28 and TRBJ2-3; 7 bases match TRBD2. Germline V CDR1 and CDR2: MDHEN, SYDVKM. The junction had 8 bases not matched to a gene; V was cut back by 6 bases and J by 2 bases. This CDR3 comprises 15 residues. In nucleotides, the CDR3 is TGTGCCAGCAGCTCCCCGGGGGGACTCACAGATACGCAGTATTTT. It codes for CASSSPGGLTDTQYF.

The CDR3 sequence is CASSPGVGQETQYF. In nucleotides, the CDR3 is TGTGCCAGTAGCCCGGGGGTGGGGCAGGAGACCCAGTACTTC. The chain uses TRBV19 and TRBJ2-5, with a tentative D call TRBD2 (6 bases). The CDR3 loop spans 14 amino acids. V was clipped by 6 bases and J by 5 bases, with 16 bases between them. Germline assignment: CDR1 LNHDA and CDR2 SQIVND (reference sequence).

This chain joins TRBV27 and TRBJ2-5, with D uncertain. The CDR3 is 14 residues long. Deletions cut 5 bases from V and 2 bases from J, with 12 bases between. Germline V gene lookup returns CDR1 MNHEY and CDR2 SMNVEV (reference sequence). DNA of the CDR3: TGTGCCAGCAGTCCACAACCGGTTCAAGAGACCCAGTACTTC. Translating gives CASSPQPVQETQYF.

V is TRBV7-2 and J is TRBJ2-7, with a weak D call TRBD2 (5 bases). Looked up from germline, CDR1 is SGHTA and CDR2 is FQGNSA. V was cut by 5 bases and J by 0 bases, with 23 bases left in between. CDR3 size: 18 residues. The CDR3, as DNA: TGTGCCAGCAGCCGGCCTCCGTTAGGACTTGTCAACTCCTACGAGCAGTACTTC. As protein: CASSRPPLGLVNSYEQYF.

The chain has TRBV6-5 and TRBJ2-7; TRBD1 matches 8 bases. Unmatched junction bases numbered 8, after V lost 7 bases and J lost 6 bases. Per germline, CDR1 MNHEY and CDR2 SVGAGI. The CDR3 loop spans 13 amino acids. DNA of the CDR3: TGTGCCAGCAATGGACAGGGTATCTCCGAGCAGTACTTC. This codes for CASNGQGISEQYF.

This chain connects TRBV4-1 to TRBJ2-7; TRBD2 matches 11 bases. J gave up 5 bases and V 0 bases, and 6 bases lay outside the gene matches. The CDR3 contains 16 residues. Germline V gene lookup returns CDR1 MGHRA and CDR2 YSYEKL. CDR3 region: CASSQEVAGGPNEQYF. The CDR3 nucleotides read TGCGCCAGCAGCCAAGAGGTAGCGGGAGGGCCGAACGAGCAGTACTTC.

This chain connects TRBV4-1 to TRBJ2-1; D possibly uses TRBD1 or TRBD2 (5 bases each). This CDR3 has 15 amino acids. V gave up 4 bases and J gave up 6 bases, with 16 bases separating them. Germline lookup yields CDR1 MGHRA and CDR2 YSYEKL. DNA of the CDR3: TGCGCCAGCAGCCCCGCACCGGGGCTGGGCAATGAGCAGTTCTTC. Translating gives CASSPAPGLGNEQFF.